This T cell receptor (beta chain) came from a study of identical twins. The V gene lost 6 bases and the J gene lost 2 bases, with 14 bases spanning the gap. In germline, CDR1 is MNHNS, CDR2 SASEGT. The CDR3 contains 15 residues. Each CDR3 protein gets one entry after TCRdb re-called the 5' RACE reads with MiXCR. Among 200,000 to 250,000 distinct CDR3 sequences listed, 6.5% to 8% were seen once. In its sample, this clonotype was seen many times. These records were also assigned to another study, of T cells expressing NK-cell markers.

This sequence joins TRBV6-1 and TRBJ1-5; D ambiguous. The sequence was obtained from a woman aged 18-29 years in good health. Sequenced: CD8+ T cells sorted from blood. In DNA, the CDR3 is TGTGCCAGCAGCCCCGGGCCCCAGGGCAATCAGCCCCAGCATTTT. Translating gives CASSPGPQGNQPQHF.